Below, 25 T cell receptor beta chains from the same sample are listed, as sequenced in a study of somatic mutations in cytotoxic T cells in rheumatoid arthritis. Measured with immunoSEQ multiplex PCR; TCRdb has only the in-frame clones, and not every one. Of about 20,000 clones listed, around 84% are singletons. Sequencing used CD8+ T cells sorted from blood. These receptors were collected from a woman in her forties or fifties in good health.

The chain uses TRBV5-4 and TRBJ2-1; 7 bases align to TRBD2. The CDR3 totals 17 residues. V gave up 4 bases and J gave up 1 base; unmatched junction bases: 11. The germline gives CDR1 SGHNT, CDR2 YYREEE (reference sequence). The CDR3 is CASSPPYTSESYNEQFF. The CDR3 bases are TGTGCCAGCAGCCCCCCCTACACTAGCGAGTCCTACAATGAGCAGTTCTTC.

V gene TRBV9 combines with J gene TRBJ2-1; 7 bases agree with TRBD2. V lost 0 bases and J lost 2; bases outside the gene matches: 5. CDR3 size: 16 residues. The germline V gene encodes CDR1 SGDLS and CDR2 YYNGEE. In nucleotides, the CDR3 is TGTGCCAGCAGCGTAGCTTCTAGCGGTGCCTACAATGAGCAGTTCTTC. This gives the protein CASSVASSGAYNEQFF.

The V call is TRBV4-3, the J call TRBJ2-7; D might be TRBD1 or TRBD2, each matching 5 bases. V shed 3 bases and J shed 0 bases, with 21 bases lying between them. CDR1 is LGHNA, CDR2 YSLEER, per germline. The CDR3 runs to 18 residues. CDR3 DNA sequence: TGCGCCAGCAGCCACCTACTCCGGGACGGATACGACTCCTACGAGCAGTACTTC. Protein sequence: CASSHLLRDGYDSYEQYF.

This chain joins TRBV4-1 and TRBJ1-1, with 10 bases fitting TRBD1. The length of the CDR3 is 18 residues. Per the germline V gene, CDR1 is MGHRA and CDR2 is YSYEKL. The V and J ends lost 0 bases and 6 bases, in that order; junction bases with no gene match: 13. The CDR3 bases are TGCGCCAGCAGCCAAGATCAGGGGACAGGGGATAACGGTGCTGAAGCTTTCTTT. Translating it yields CASSQDQGTGDNGAEAFF.

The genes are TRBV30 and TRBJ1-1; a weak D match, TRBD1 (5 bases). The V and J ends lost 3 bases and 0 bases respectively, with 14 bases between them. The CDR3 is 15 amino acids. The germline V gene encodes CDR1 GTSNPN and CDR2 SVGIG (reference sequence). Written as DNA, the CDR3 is TGTGCCTGGAGAATTACAGGACGGCTGAACACTGAAGCTTTCTTT. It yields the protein CAWRITGRLNTEAFF.

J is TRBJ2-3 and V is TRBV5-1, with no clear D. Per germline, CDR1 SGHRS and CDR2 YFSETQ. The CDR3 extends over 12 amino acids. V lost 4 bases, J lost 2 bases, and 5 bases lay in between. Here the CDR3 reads CASSLITDTQYF. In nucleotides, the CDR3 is TGCGCCAGCAGCCTAATCACAGATACGCAGTATTTT.

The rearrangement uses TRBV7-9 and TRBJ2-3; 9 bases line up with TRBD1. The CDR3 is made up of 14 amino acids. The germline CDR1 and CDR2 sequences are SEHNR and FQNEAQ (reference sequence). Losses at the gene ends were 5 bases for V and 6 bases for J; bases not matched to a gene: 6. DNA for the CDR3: TGTGCCAGCAGCCTGGGACAGGGCAGGGATACGCAGTATTTT. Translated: CASSLGQGRDTQYF.

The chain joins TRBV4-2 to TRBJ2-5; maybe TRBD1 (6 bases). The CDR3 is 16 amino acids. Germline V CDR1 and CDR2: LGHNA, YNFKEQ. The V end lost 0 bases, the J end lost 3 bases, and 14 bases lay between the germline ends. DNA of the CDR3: TGTGCCAGCAGCCAAGAAGTTTGGACAGTGAAAGAGACCCAGTACTTC. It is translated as CASSQEVWTVKETQYF.

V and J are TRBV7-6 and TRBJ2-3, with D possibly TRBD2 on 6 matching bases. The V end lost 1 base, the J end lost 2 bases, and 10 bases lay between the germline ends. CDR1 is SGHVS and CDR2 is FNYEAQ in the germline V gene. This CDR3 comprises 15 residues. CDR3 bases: TGTGCCAGCAGCTTAGAGGGCGGGGTCACAGATACGCAGTATTTT. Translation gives CASSLEGGVTDTQYF.

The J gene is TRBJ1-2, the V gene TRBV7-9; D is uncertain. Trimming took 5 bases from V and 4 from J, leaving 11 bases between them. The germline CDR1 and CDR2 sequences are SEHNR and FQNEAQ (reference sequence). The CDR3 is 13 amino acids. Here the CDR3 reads CASSPGGIYGYTF. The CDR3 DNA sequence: TGTGCCAGCAGCCCTGGAGGCATCTATGGCTACACCTTC.

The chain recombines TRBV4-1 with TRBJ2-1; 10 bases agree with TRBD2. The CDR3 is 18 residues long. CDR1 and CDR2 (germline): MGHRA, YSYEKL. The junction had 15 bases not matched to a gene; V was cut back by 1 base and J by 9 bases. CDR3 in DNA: TGCGCCAGCAGCCAAGGCCCCCCCAGCGGGGGGGCGGCTGGTGAGCAGTTCTTC. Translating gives CASSQGPPSGGAAGEQFF.

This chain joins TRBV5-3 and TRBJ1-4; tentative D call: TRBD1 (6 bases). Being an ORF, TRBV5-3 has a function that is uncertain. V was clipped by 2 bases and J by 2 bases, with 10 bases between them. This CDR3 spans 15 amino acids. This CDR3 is CARSFRDITNEKLFF. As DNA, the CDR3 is TGTGCCAGAAGCTTCCGGGACATTACTAATGAAAAACTGTTTTTT.

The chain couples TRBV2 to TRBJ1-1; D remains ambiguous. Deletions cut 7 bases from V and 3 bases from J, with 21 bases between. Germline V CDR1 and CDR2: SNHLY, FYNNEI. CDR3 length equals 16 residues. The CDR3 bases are TGTGCCAGCACTCCCAAGACAACCTGGACGGACACTGAAGCTTTCTTT. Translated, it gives CASTPKTTWTDTEAFF.

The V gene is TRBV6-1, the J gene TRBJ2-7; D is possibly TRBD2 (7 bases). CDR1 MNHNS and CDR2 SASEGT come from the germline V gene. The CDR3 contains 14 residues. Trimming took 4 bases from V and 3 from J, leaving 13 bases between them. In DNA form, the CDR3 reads TGTGCCAGCAGTGCGGGGGGCGTCGTCTACGAGCAGTACGTC. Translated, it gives CASSAGGVVYEQYV.

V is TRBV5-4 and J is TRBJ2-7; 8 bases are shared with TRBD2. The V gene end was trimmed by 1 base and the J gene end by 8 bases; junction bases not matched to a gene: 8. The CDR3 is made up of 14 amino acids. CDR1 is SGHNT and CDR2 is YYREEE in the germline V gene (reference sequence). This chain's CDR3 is CASSLRGGPGKQYV. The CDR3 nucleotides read TGTGCCAGCAGCTTGCGGGGGGGTCCCGGGAAGCAGTACGTC.

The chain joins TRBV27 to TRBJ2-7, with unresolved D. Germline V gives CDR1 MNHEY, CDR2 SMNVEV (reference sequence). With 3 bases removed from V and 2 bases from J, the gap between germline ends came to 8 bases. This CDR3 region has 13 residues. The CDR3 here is CASSLSNPYEQYF. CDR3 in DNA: TGTGCCAGCAGTTTGTCTAACCCCTACGAGCAGTACTTC.

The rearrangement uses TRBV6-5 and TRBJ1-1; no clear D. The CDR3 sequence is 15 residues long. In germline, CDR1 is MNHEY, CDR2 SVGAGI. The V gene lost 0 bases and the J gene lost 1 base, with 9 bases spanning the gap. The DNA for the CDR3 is TGTGCCAGCAGTTACTCGAAGGCAGCGAACACTGAAGCTTTCTTT. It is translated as CASSYSKAANTEAFF.

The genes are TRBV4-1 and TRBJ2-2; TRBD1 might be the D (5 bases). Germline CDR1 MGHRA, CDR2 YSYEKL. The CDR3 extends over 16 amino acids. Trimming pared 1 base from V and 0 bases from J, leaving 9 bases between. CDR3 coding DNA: TGCGCCAGCAGCCAAGTTCCAGGGACGAACACCGGGGAGCTGTTTTTT. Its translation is CASSQVPGTNTGELFF.

The DNA of the CDR3 is TGTGCCAGTAGTATTGGGTACGAGCAGTACTTC. Protein product: CASSIGYEQYF. The chain uses TRBV19 and TRBJ2-7; no reliable D call. With 3 bases removed from V and 4 bases from J, the gap between germline ends came to 4 bases. Germline-derived CDR1 and CDR2 are LNHDA and SQIVND (reference sequence). The CDR3 is made up of 11 amino acids.

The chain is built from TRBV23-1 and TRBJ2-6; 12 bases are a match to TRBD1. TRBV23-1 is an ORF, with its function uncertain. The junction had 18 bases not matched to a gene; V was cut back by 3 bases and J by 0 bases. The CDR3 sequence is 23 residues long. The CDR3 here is CASSHPRDRGQWGTSSGANVLTF. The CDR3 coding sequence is TGCGCCAGCAGTCACCCCAGGGACAGGGGGCAATGGGGCACCTCCTCTGGGGCCAACGTCCTGACTTTC.

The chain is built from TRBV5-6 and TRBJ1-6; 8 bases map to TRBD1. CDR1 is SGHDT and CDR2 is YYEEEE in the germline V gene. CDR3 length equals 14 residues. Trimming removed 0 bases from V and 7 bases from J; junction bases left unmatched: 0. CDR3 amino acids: CASSLDRGNSPLHF. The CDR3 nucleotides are TGTGCCAGCAGCTTGGACAGGGGGAATTCACCCCTCCACTTT.

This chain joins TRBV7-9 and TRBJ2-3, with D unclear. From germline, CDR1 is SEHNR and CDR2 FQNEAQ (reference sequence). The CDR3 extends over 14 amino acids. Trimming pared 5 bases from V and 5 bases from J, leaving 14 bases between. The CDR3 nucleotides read TGTGCCAGCAGCGCCGGAGTAGTAAGAGATACGCAGTATTTT. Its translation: CASSAGVVRDTQYF.

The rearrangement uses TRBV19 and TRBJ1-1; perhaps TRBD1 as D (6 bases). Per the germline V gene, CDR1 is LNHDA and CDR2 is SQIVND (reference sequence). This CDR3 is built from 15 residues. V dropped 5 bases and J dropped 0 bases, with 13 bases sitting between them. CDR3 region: CASSQYRDLNTEAFF. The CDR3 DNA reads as TGTGCCAGTAGTCAATACAGGGATTTGAACACTGAAGCTTTCTTT.

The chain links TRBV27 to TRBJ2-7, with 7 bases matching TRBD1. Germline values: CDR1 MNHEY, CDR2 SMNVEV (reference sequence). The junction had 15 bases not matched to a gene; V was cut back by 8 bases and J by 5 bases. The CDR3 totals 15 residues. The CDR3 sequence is CASQKGAGISHEQYF. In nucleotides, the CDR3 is TGTGCCAGCCAAAAGGGGGCGGGTATTTCCCACGAGCAGTACTTC.

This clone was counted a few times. This CDR3 reads CASSLTGTEYEQYV. In DNA, the CDR3 is TGTGCCAGCAGCCTCACCGGGACCGAGTACGAGCAGTACGTC. This chain joins TRBV6-5 and TRBJ2-7; D assignment may be TRBD1 or TRBD2 (5 bases each). The ends were cut back, 6 bases at V and 4 bases at J, with 16 bases in the middle. Germline lookup yields CDR1 MNHEY and CDR2 SVGAGI. There are 14 residues in the CDR3.